Listed here are 26 T cell receptor beta chains from one sample, sequenced in a study of blood T cell repertoires in COVID-19. Sequencing used immunoSEQ multiplex PCR; TCRdb keeps in-frame clones, though not all of them. This table holds 75,000 to 95,000 clones, about 87% found once. The sequencing sample was made of peripheral blood. The origin of the receptors is a man between 50 and 59 years old with active COVID-19.

The CDR3 DNA follows: TGTGCCAGCAGTACCGGGACAGCCCAAGAGACCCAGTACTTC. Protein product: CASSTGTAQETQYF. The chain employs TRBV27 and TRBJ2-5, with 7 bases matching TRBD1. The CDR3 totals 14 residues. The J segment lost 1 base and the V segment lost 5 bases, leaving 4 bases of the junction unmatched. The V gene's germline CDR1 is MNHEY and CDR2 SMNVEV (reference sequence).

J is TRBJ1-3 and V is TRBV7-8, with 8 positions matching TRBD1. The germline V gene encodes CDR1 SGHVS and CDR2 FQNEAQ. The CDR3 has 17 residues. Losses at the gene ends were 3 bases for V and 4 bases for J; bases not matched to a gene: 11. CDR3 residues: CASSLAAGGAGGNTIYF. CDR3 coding DNA: TGTGCCAGCAGCTTGGCCGCAGGGGGCGCGGGGGGAAACACCATATATTTT.

The chain couples TRBV5-6 to TRBJ2-7, with D possibly being TRBD1 (6 bases). This CDR3 is 13 amino acids long. The V and J ends lost 1 base and 5 bases respectively, with 10 bases between them. From germline, CDR1 is SGHDT and CDR2 YYEEEE. The CDR3 reads CASSLQGSHEQYF. CDR3 DNA sequence: TGTGCCAGCAGCTTGCAGGGGAGCCACGAGCAGTACTTC.

The chain joins TRBV6-6 to TRBJ1-6; D remains unclear. Trimming left V 0 bases short and J 9 bases short, with 15 bases between. Germline V gene sequence: CDR1 MNHNY, CDR2 SVGAGI (reference sequence). The length of the CDR3 is 16 residues. The CDR3 sequence: CASSYSPSGWVSPLHF. The CDR3 DNA sequence: TGTGCCAGCAGTTACTCGCCGTCGGGGTGGGTTTCACCCCTCCACTTT.

V and J are TRBV5-1 and TRBJ2-5; 7 bases map to TRBD1. The CDR3 loop spans 13 amino acids. Germline trimming cut 4 bases from V and 3 bases from J; bases unmatched to any gene: 3. Germline-derived CDR1 and CDR2 are SGHRS and YFSETQ. Here the CDR3 reads CASSTGTEETQYF. CDR3 in DNA: TGCGCCAGCAGCACCGGGACAGAAGAGACCCAGTACTTC.

CDR3 sequence: CASSQVGALAFF. Here the CDR3 DNA reads TGCGCCAGCAGCCAGGTTGGGGCGCTGGCTTTCTTT. This rearrangement joins TRBV5-1 to TRBJ1-1; a weak D match, TRBD1 (5 bases). Germline values: CDR1 SGHRS, CDR2 YFSETQ. The CDR3 length is 12 residues. V was trimmed by 4 bases and J by 11 bases, leaving 15 bases between them.

This clone was picked up many times. The J gene is TRBJ1-2, the V gene TRBV4-1, with 9 bases fitting TRBD1. Germline CDR1 reads MGHRA; CDR2 reads YSYEKL. V shed 4 bases and J 4 bases; nucleotides not matched to a gene: 4. CDR3 length equals 14 residues. In DNA, the CDR3 is TGCGCCAGCAGCCCTGGACAGGGGTCCTATGGCTACACCTTC. Protein: CASSPGQGSYGYTF.

The genes are TRBV28 and TRBJ1-2; 9 bases align to TRBD1. Per germline, CDR1 MDHEN and CDR2 SYDVKM. The CDR3 sequence is 18 residues long. Germline trimming cut 5 bases from V and 8 bases from J; bases unmatched to any gene: 21. CDR3 sequence reads: CASSPMDGDRDLYLGYTF. The CDR3 DNA reads as TGTGCCAGCAGTCCCATGGACGGGGACAGGGATCTATACTTAGGCTACACCTTC.

The V and J genes are TRBV6-5 and TRBJ1-2, with D uncertain. V lost 7 bases, J lost 0 bases, and 9 bases lay in between. The CDR3 extends over 13 amino acids. Germline V gene lookup returns CDR1 MNHEY and CDR2 SVGAGI. CDR3 DNA sequence: TGTGCCAGCACCCGAGGTTCTAACTATGGCTACACCTTC. As protein: CASTRGSNYGYTF.

The rearrangement joins TRBV5-1 to TRBJ1-6; D is possibly TRBD1 (6 bases). The V gene lost 3 bases and the J gene lost 0 bases, with 13 bases spanning the gap. The CDR3 loop spans 17 amino acids. Germline lookup yields CDR1 SGHRS and CDR2 YFSETQ. CDR3 sequence (DNA): TGCGCCAGCAGCTGGACAGCTTCGAGCTCCTATAATTCACCCCTCCACTTT. It specifies CASSWTASSSYNSPLHF.

The chain links TRBV5-1 to TRBJ1-4; maybe TRBD1 (6 bases). The ends were cut back, 6 bases at V and 6 bases at J, with 18 bases in the middle. The germline V gene encodes CDR1 SGHRS and CDR2 YFSETQ. The CDR3 runs to 15 residues. This CDR3 reads CASTKNEDRDEKLFF. The DNA for the CDR3 is TGCGCCAGCACCAAGAACGAGGACAGAGATGAAAAACTGTTTTTT.

The rearrangement joins TRBV3-1 (or the pseudogene TRBV3-2) to TRBJ2-5, with a weak D call TRBD2 (6 bases). This CDR3 has 14 residues. The ends were cut back, 4 bases at V and 1 base at J, with 10 bases in the middle. Germline-derived CDR1 and CDR2 are LGHDT and YNNKEL (reference sequence). CDR3 residues: CASSPVAAQETQYF. In DNA form, the CDR3 reads TGTGCCAGCAGCCCAGTAGCGGCCCAAGAGACCCAGTACTTC.

The chain uses TRBV13 and TRBJ2-2; 10 bases align to TRBD2. CDR3 length: 16 residues. With V trimmed by 4 bases and J by 4 bases, 6 bases remained unmatched. Germline CDR1 PRHDT, CDR2 FYEKMQ (reference sequence). The CDR3: CASSSLAGVGTGELFF. The CDR3 region has the DNA TGTGCCAGCAGCTCCCTAGCGGGAGTGGGCACCGGGGAGCTGTTTTTT.

This chain joins TRBV7-9 and TRBJ2-3; 11 bases align to TRBD2. There are 16 residues in the CDR3. Germline V gene data show CDR1 as SEHNR and CDR2 as FQNEAQ (reference sequence). Trimming removed 4 bases from V and 2 bases from J; junction bases left unmatched: 5. The DNA for the CDR3 is TGTGCCAGCAGCTGGGCTAGCGGGGGGACCACAGATACGCAGTATTTT. Its protein product is CASSWASGGTTDTQYF.

This rearrangement joins TRBV28 to TRBJ2-7; the D gene is possibly TRBD2 (5 bases). Germline CDR1 MDHEN, CDR2 SYDVKM. The V end was cut by 6 bases, the J end by 3 bases, with 12 bases between. The CDR3 extends over 13 amino acids. CDR3 DNA: TGTGCCAGCAGGAAGGGAGCTCTCTACGAGCAGTACTTC. This sequence encodes CASRKGALYEQYF.

The chain uses TRBV5-4 and TRBJ2-5; 8 bases match TRBD2. The CDR3 spans 14 residues. Germline assignment: CDR1 SGHNT and CDR2 YYREEE (reference sequence). J gave up 5 bases and V 4 bases, and 7 bases lay outside the gene matches. This CDR3 is CASSPGGRMETQYF. In DNA form, the CDR3 reads TGTGCCAGCAGCCCGGGGGGGCGTATGGAGACCCAGTACTTC.

The gene calls are TRBV11-3 and TRBJ1-2; 10 nucleotides align to TRBD1. V lost 5 bases and J lost 5; bases outside the gene matches: 5. CDR1 and CDR2 from the germline V gene are SGHNT and YENEEA. The CDR3 totals 14 residues. As DNA, the CDR3 is TGTGCCAGCAGCCGACAGGGGGCAGGGTATGGCTACACCTTC. Translated, it gives CASSRQGAGYGYTF.

The chain carries TRBV27 and TRBJ1-1; no firm D call. The ends were cut back, 5 bases at V and 1 base at J, with 8 bases in the middle. Germline values: CDR1 MNHEY, CDR2 SMNVEV (reference sequence). This CDR3 has 13 amino acids. The CDR3 sequence is CASSRTGNTEAFF. The CDR3 bases are TGTGCCAGCAGTCGGACTGGGAACACTGAAGCTTTCTTT.

This chain links TRBV15 with TRBJ1-2; D might be TRBD1 (5 bases). V gave up 0 bases and J gave up 8 bases, with 13 bases separating them. Per the germline V gene, CDR1 is LNHNV and CDR2 is YYDKDF (reference sequence). This CDR3 region has 14 residues. CDR3 amino acids: CATSRDLGQDGYTF. CDR3 sequence (DNA): TGTGCCACCAGCAGAGATTTGGGGCAGGACGGCTACACCTTC.

The V call is TRBV27, the J call TRBJ2-1; 7 bases are a match to TRBD2. The germline gives CDR1 MNHEY, CDR2 SMNVEV (reference sequence). V trimming: 2 bases; J trimming: 4 bases; junction bases outside the gene matches: 14. The length of the CDR3 is 18 residues. CDR3 bases: TGTGCCAGCAGTTTAAGGTGGGGGGGAAGGAGAAATTACAATGAGCAGTTCTTC. Amino acid sequence: CASSLRWGGRRNYNEQFF.

The chain is built from TRBV7-9 and TRBJ1-5; perhaps TRBD1 as D (6 bases). Germline V gene data show CDR1 as SEHNR and CDR2 as FQNEAQ (reference sequence). CDR3 size: 15 residues. V was shortened by 3 bases and J by 0 bases, with 9 bases between the two germline ends. The CDR3 is CASSFSGDSNQPQHF. As DNA, the CDR3 is TGTGCCAGCAGCTTTTCAGGGGATAGCAATCAGCCCCAGCATTTT.

CDR3 DNA sequence: TGTGCCAGTAGTGCGACTAGCGGAGACTACGAGCAGTACTTC. Its translation: CASSATSGDYEQYF. This chain connects TRBV19 to TRBJ2-7, with 9 nucleotides matching TRBD2. CDR1 LNHDA and CDR2 SQIVND come from the germline V gene (reference sequence). Trimming took 5 bases from V and 3 from J; bases not matched to a gene: 5. This CDR3 is 14 amino acids long.

The chain links TRBV27 to TRBJ1-6; D is ambiguous. Germline assignment: CDR1 MNHEY and CDR2 SMNVEV (reference sequence). This CDR3 region has 14 residues. V lost 2 bases to trimming and J lost 7 bases, with 9 bases between them. The CDR3 protein is CASSLKTGNSPLHF. CDR3 DNA sequence: TGTGCCAGCAGTTTAAAGACGGGAAATTCACCCCTCCACTTT.

V is TRBV6-5 and J is TRBJ2-3; D remains ambiguous. Germline values: CDR1 MNHEY, CDR2 SVGAGI. Trimming took 2 bases from V and 1 from J, leaving 4 bases between them. This CDR3 contains 13 residues. This chain's CDR3 is CASSYKRTDTQYF. The CDR3 nucleotides read TGTGCCAGCAGTTACAAGCGCACAGATACGCAGTATTTT.

This clone was found a few times. This chain uses TRBV19 with TRBJ1-6; D gene unclear. The germline V and J ends were trimmed by 4 bases and 6 bases, with 13 bases remaining between them. The CDR3 totals 15 residues. Germline CDR1 LNHDA, CDR2 SQIVND (reference sequence). The CDR3 sequence: CASSTAGVGNSPLHF. CDR3 DNA sequence: TGTGCCAGTAGTACCGCCGGGGTGGGTAATTCACCCCTCCACTTT.

This chain uses TRBV27 with TRBJ2-3, with 12 nucleotides matching TRBD2. V lost 5 bases, J lost 7 bases, and 10 bases stayed unmatched. In germline, CDR1 is MNHEY, CDR2 SMNVEV (reference sequence). This CDR3 has 16 residues. The CDR3 nucleotides read TGTGCCAGCAGTACCGCTAGCGGGGGGGCCTGGAATACGCAGTATTTT. It encodes CASSTASGGAWNTQYF.